The entry below describes one T cell receptor beta chain. Its specificity is unknown. The sample originates from a study of CD8 T cells in Susac syndrome. Whole-study context: Sequenced Susac syndrome patients included 5 or 6 with active disease and fewer than ten who were in remission. General study findings and limits: Clonal expansion of CD8+ cells in Susac peaked in TEMRA cells (and in active patients).

With random hexamers, about 0.5 to 1 ug RNA was reverse transcribed. By means of immunoSEQ multiplex PCR, TCR beta CDR3 spanning 54 Vbeta and 13 Jbeta underwent amplification. TCRdb processed the immunoSEQ multiplex PCR reads anew with MiXCR; each CDR3 protein has one entry. This table holds approximately 80,000 distinct CDR3 sequences, roughly 94% found once. V dropped 3 bases and J dropped 0 bases, with 20 bases sitting between them. The CDR3 consists of 18 residues. From germline, CDR1 is MDHEN and CDR2 SYDVKM. High-throughput TCR beta sequencing covered peripheral CD8+ and CD4+ T cells. This TCR came from a human donor with Susac syndrome. The chain combines TRBV28 with TRBJ2-5, with D possibly called TRBD1 or TRBD2 (5 bases each). Sequenced: CD8+ T cells from PBMCs. DNA for the CDR3: TGTGCCAGCAGTTTTGGGCTCGGCAGGGAGACGTACCAAGAGACCCAGTACTTC. It codes for CASSFGLGRETYQETQYF.